This passage covers 15 T cell receptor beta chains from one sample sequenced in a study of early T cells in non-severe SARS-CoV-2 infection. In TCRdb, the 5' RACE reads were re-called with MiXCR into one record per CDR3 protein. The data hold about 63,000 distinct CDR3 sequences, with 13% observed a single time. Sequenced material: whole blood. These receptors were obtained from an adult who was a healthcare worker with PCR-confirmed SARS-CoV-2 infection or an uninfected control (not recorded which).

This clonotype was seen more than once but under ten times. J is TRBJ2-5 and V is TRBV29-1; either TRBD1 or TRBD2 may supply D (5 bases each). This CDR3 comprises 14 residues. Germline lookup yields CDR1 SQVTM and CDR2 ANQGSEA. Between the trimmed V and J ends, which lost 5 bases and 3 bases, there was a span of 16 bases. The CDR3 nucleotides read TGCAGCGTTCCCCAGGGCGCCGGGGAAGAGACCCAGTACTTC. This sequence encodes CSVPQGAGEETQYF. The full variable domain, rest sourced from reference TRBV29-1 and TRBJ2-5, is SAVISQKPSRDICQRGTSLTIQCQVDSQVTMMFWYRQQPGQSLTLIATANQGSEATYESGFVIDKFPISRPNLTFSTLTVSNMSPEDSSIYLCSVPQGAGEETQYFGPGTRLLVL.

This clonotype occurred many times. The rearrangement uses TRBV29-1 and TRBJ1-3; D may be TRBD1 (6 bases). V was clipped by 4 bases and J by 3 bases, with 19 bases between them. Germline V lookup: CDR1 SQVTM, CDR2 ANQGSEA. The CDR3 consists of 16 residues. DNA for the CDR3: TGCAGCGTTGTAGGGACAAGTGCCGTCGGTGGAAACACCATATATTTT. Residues: CSVVGTSAVGGNTIYF.

This clonotype was seen at least ten times. The chain couples TRBV2 to TRBJ2-3; D may be TRBD2 (6 bases). CDR3 length: 16 amino acids. V gave up 1 base and J gave up 2 bases, with 13 bases separating them. Per germline, CDR1 SNHLY and CDR2 FYNNEI. CDR3 region: CASSEGDGTHTDTQYF. The DNA of the CDR3 is TGTGCCAGCAGTGAAGGTGACGGGACTCACACAGATACGCAGTATTTT. The complete variable domain, with remaining parts taken from reference TRBV2 and TRBJ2-3, reads EPEVTQTPSHQVTQMGQEVILRCVPISNHLYFYWYRQILGQKVEFLVSFYNNEISEKSEIFDDQFSVERPDGSNFTLKIRSTKLEDSAMYFCASSEGDGTHTDTQYFGPGTRLTVL.

The rearrangement joins TRBV6-5 to TRBJ2-3, with D possibly called TRBD1 or TRBD2 (6 bases each). The CDR3 contains 15 residues. The V gene lost 4 bases and the J gene lost 0 bases, with 11 bases spanning the gap. Per the germline V gene, CDR1 is MNHEY and CDR2 is SVGAGI. The CDR3 here is CASSLTGASTDTQYF. CDR3 DNA: TGTGCCAGCAGTTTGACGGGGGCTAGCACAGATACGCAGTATTTT.

This clonotype was seen ten or more times. The rearrangement joins TRBV11-2 to TRBJ2-3; 9 nucleotides align to TRBD1. This CDR3 has 15 amino acids. V shed 5 bases, J shed 4 bases, and the junction held 7 bases outside the gene matches. The V gene's germline CDR1 is SGHAT and CDR2 FQNNGV. The CDR3: CASSQTGQGPDTQYF. CDR3 coding DNA: TGTGCCAGCAGCCAGACGGGACAGGGTCCAGATACGCAGTATTTT.

This clonotype has more than one count but fewer than ten. V is TRBV6-5 and J is TRBJ1-3, with TRBD1 identical over 10 bases. Germline V CDR1 and CDR2: MNHEY, SVGAGI. The CDR3 has 16 amino acids. The trim removed 4 bases at V and 4 bases at J, leaving 7 bases unmatched. In nucleotides, the CDR3 is TGTGCCAGCAGTTCTACCGGGACAGGGGACGGAAACACCATATATTTT. It codes for CASSSTGTGDGNTIYF.

This clonotype was seen repeatedly, ten times or more. The chain uses TRBV11-2 and TRBJ1-2; D remains unclear. V lost 1 base, J lost 8 bases, and 8 bases lay in between. The CDR3 extends over 12 amino acids. Per the germline V gene, CDR1 is SGHAT and CDR2 is FQNNGV. The CDR3 DNA sequence: TGTGCCAGCAGCTTAGTGGTCGGGGGCTACACCTTC. Its translation: CASSLVVGGYTF.

This clonotype showed up just a few times. The rearrangement uses TRBV4-3 and TRBJ2-6, with TRBD2 matching 11 bases. The CDR3 extends over 17 amino acids. Germline V gene sequence: CDR1 LGHNA, CDR2 YSLEER. V dropped 1 base and J dropped 1; count of bases not matched to a gene: 0. The CDR3 coding sequence is TGCGCCAGCAGCCAAGGACTAGCGGGGTCTGGGGCCAACGTCCTGACTTTC. Protein sequence: CASSQGLAGSGANVLTF.

This clonotype was counted at least ten times. This chain uses TRBV7-9 with TRBJ1-5; D not resolved. CDR1 and CDR2 from the germline V gene are SEHNR and FQNEAQ (reference sequence). The ends were cut back, 6 bases at V and 0 bases at J, with 12 bases in the middle. CDR3 size: 15 residues. The CDR3 DNA follows: TGTGCCAGCAGTAAAACGGGGAATAGCAATCAGCCCCAGCATTTT. Translated, it gives CASSKTGNSNQPQHF.

This clonotype was counted ten times or more. V usage is TRBV2 and J usage is TRBJ2-7, with D hard to call. Germline CDR1 is SNHLY and CDR2 is FYNNEI. The CDR3 sequence is 11 residues long. Between the trimmed V and J ends, which lost 3 bases and 9 bases, there was a span of 9 bases. The CDR3 loop reads CASSDRLAQYF. Here the CDR3 DNA reads TGTGCCAGCAGTGACAGGCTGGCGCAGTACTTC.

The J gene is TRBJ1-5, the V gene TRBV5-1; 9 bases line up with TRBD1. The length of the CDR3 is 15 residues. The V gene end was trimmed by 4 bases and the J gene end by 6 bases; junction bases not matched to a gene: 8. The germline V gene has CDR1 SGHRS and CDR2 YFSETQ. The CDR3: CASSPLPGQGQPQHF. CDR3 bases: TGCGCCAGCAGCCCCCTGCCGGGACAGGGTCAGCCCCAGCATTTT.

This clonotype was seen at least ten times. V gene TRBV9 combines with J gene TRBJ1-3, with D unclear. The germline V gene encodes CDR1 SGDLS and CDR2 YYNGEE. This CDR3 has 14 residues. With 0 bases removed from V and 6 bases from J, the gap between germline ends came to 10 bases. CDR3 in amino acids: CASSVDTAQNTIYF. CDR3 nucleotide sequence: TGTGCCAGCAGCGTAGATACGGCCCAAAACACCATATATTTT.

This clonotype was picked up many times. The chain links TRBV6-6 to TRBJ2-5; no reliable D call. Germline loops: CDR1 MNHNY, CDR2 SVGAGI (reference sequence). Deletions cut 2 bases from V and 5 bases from J, with 3 bases between. This CDR3 contains 11 residues. CDR3 coding DNA: TGTGCCAGCAGTTACGGGGAGACCCAGTACTTC. This codes for CASSYGETQYF.

The table lists this clonotype with a few counts. This rearrangement joins TRBV5-6 to TRBJ2-1, with 8 bases that match TRBD2. The CDR3 runs 14 residues. The V and J ends lost 0 bases and 7 bases, in that order; junction bases with no gene match: 3. CDR1 is SGHDT, CDR2 YYEEEE, per germline. The CDR3 region is CASSLGGLENEQFF. The CDR3 DNA sequence: TGTGCCAGCAGCTTGGGGGGACTAGAGAATGAGCAGTTCTTC.

The chain links TRBV20-1 to TRBJ2-7; D is uncertain. CDR3 length: 11 residues. Germline V gene data show CDR1 as DFQATT and CDR2 as SNEGSKA (reference sequence). The V and J ends lost 3 bases and 9 bases respectively, with 12 bases between them. The DNA for the CDR3 is TGCAGTGCTAGCCTACAGTCTGTGCAGTACTTC. This codes for CSASLQSVQYF.